These 8 T cell receptor beta chains were sequenced from one sample in a study of OX40 agonist ivuxolimab in advanced cancers. Libraries were prepared by immunoSEQ multiplex PCR; TCRdb keeps only in-frame clonotypes and omits some of them. The table shows about 58,000 clones, with roughly 83% occurring only once. This sample comprised CD4+ or CD8+ T cells sorted from blood, obtained in a trial of the OX40 agonist ivuxolimab. These receptors came from an adult with an advanced solid tumor such as melanoma, head and neck, liver or kidney cancer.

CDR3 nucleotides: TGTGCCAGCAGCTTAGGGCAGGGTCCAGAGACCCAGTACTTC. Translation gives CASSLGQGPETQYF. The genes are TRBV7-3 and TRBJ2-5; D is perhaps TRBD1 (5 bases). V was clipped by 2 bases and J by 4 bases, with 11 bases between them. This CDR3 is 14 amino acids long. Germline CDR1 reads SGHTA; CDR2 reads FQGTGA. The full variable domain, its missing parts supplied by reference TRBV7-3 and TRBJ2-5, is GAGVSQTPSNKVTEKGKYVELRCDPISGHTALYWYRQSLGQGPEFLIYFQGTGAADDSGLPNDRFFAVRPEGSVSTLKIQRTERGDSAVYLCASSLGQGPETQYFGPGTRLLVL.

CDR3: CASSYSTPGGGNEQFF. The CDR3 DNA reads as TGTGCCAGCAGTTACTCGACGCCGGGAGGCGGCAATGAGCAGTTCTTC. V gene TRBV6-6 combines with J gene TRBJ2-1; 7 bases are a match to TRBD2. The J segment lost 6 bases and the V segment lost 0 bases, leaving 8 bases of the junction unmatched. From germline, CDR1 is MNHNY and CDR2 SVGAGI (reference sequence). CDR3 size: 16 residues.

The CDR3 here is CASSPPAGGTYEQYF. The CDR3 nucleotides read TGTGCCAGCAGCCCCCCAGCGGGGGGGACCTACGAGCAGTACTTC. The V gene is TRBV7-6, the J gene TRBJ2-7, with 10 bases that match TRBD2. CDR3 size: 15 residues. Germline V gene lookup returns CDR1 SGHVS and CDR2 FNYEAQ. V was pared by 5 bases and J by 2 bases, with 6 bases of the junction left unmatched.

This rearrangement joins TRBV10-3 to TRBJ1-2; 7 bases are shared with TRBD1. Germline CDR1 is ENHRY and CDR2 is SYGVKD. The CDR3 consists of 13 residues. V lost 7 bases, J lost 4 bases, and 6 bases stayed unmatched. The CDR3 loop is CAIKGAARYGYTF. The CDR3 region has the DNA TGTGCCATCAAGGGGGCCGCGCGCTATGGCTACACCTTC.

This clone was seen once. The rearrangement links TRBV28 to TRBJ1-1; D unclear. V lost 8 bases to trimming and J lost 0 bases, with 10 bases between them. The germline V gene encodes CDR1 MDHEN and CDR2 SYDVKM. CDR3 length: 13 amino acids. This CDR3 reads CASGDNMNTEAFF. CDR3 in DNA: TGTGCCAGCGGAGATAACATGAACACTGAAGCTTTCTTT.

CDR3 amino acids: CASSYPTAEKLFF. In nucleotides, the CDR3 is TGTGCCAGCAGTTACCCCACCGCTGAAAAACTGTTTTTT. V is TRBV6-6 and J is TRBJ1-4; D is unresolved. Germline V gene lookup returns CDR1 MNHNY and CDR2 SVGAGI (reference sequence). The CDR3 is 13 residues long. The ends were cut back, 2 bases at V and 7 bases at J, with 8 bases in the middle.

The chain uses TRBV5-1 and TRBJ2-1, with 8 bases fitting TRBD1. The trim removed 4 bases at V and 8 bases at J, leaving 2 bases unmatched. CDR1 SGHRS and CDR2 YFSETQ come from the germline V gene. The CDR3 is 12 residues long. DNA for the CDR3: TGCGCCAGCAGCCTACAGGGGGATGAGCAGTTCTTC. Protein product: CASSLQGDEQFF.

This chain joins TRBV27 and TRBJ1-4; the match to TRBD1 covers 9 bases. Germline CDR1 is MNHEY and CDR2 is SMNVEV (reference sequence). Germline trimming cut 7 bases from V and 6 bases from J; bases unmatched to any gene: 3. The CDR3 is 13 amino acids. The CDR3 protein is CASKTGGYEKLFF. In nucleotides, the CDR3 is TGTGCCAGCAAGACAGGGGGTTATGAAAAACTGTTTTTT.